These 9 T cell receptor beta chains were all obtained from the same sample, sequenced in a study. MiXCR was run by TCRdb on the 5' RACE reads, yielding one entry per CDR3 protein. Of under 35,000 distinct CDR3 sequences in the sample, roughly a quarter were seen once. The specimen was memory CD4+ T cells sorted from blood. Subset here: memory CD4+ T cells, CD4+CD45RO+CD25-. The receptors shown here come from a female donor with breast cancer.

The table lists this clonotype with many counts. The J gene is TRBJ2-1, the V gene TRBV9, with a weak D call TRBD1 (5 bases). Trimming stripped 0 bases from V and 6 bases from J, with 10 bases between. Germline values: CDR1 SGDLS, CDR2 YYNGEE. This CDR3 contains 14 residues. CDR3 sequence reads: CASSVVAGPNEQFF. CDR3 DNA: TGTGCCAGCAGCGTAGTCGCAGGGCCCAATGAGCAGTTCTTC.

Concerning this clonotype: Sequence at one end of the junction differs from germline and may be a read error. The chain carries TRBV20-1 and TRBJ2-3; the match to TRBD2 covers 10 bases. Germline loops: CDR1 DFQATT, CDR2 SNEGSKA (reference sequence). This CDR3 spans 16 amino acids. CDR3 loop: CSAGDGTSGVPDTQYF. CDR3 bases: TGCAGTGCTGGAGATGGAACTAGCGGGGTTCCAGATACGCAGTATTTT.

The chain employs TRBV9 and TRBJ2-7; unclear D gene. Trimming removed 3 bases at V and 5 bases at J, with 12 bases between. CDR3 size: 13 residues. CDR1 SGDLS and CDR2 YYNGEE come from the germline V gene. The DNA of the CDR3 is TGTGCCAGCAGCGCCTGGGGTCTCCACGAGCAGTACTTC. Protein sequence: CASSAWGLHEQYF.

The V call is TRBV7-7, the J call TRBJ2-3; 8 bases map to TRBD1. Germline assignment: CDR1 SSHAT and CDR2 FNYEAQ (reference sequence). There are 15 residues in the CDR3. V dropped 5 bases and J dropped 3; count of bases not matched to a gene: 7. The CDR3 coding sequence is TGTGCCAGCAGCCGGTCAGGGGGCAGGACAGATACGCAGTATTTT. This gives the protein CASSRSGGRTDTQYF.

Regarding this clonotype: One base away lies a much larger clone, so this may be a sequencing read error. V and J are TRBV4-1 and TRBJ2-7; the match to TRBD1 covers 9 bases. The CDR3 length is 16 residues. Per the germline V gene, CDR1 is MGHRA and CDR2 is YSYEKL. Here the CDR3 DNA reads TGCGCCAGCAGCTCTACCGGACAGGGGTCTTCCTACGAGCTGTACTTC. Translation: CASSSTGQGSSYELYF.

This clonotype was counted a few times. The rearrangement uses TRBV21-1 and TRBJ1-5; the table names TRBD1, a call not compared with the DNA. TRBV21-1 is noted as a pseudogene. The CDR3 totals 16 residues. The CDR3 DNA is TGTGCCAGCAGCAACCGGGACAGGGGGCCTAATCAGCCCCAGCATTTT. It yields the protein CASSNRDRGPNQPQHF.

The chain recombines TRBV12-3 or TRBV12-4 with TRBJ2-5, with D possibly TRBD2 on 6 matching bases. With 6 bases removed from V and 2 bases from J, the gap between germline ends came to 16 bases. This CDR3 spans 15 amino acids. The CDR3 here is CASRDLSGPQETQYF. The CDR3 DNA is TGTGCCAGCAGGGATCTTAGCGGACCACAAGAGACCCAGTACTTC.

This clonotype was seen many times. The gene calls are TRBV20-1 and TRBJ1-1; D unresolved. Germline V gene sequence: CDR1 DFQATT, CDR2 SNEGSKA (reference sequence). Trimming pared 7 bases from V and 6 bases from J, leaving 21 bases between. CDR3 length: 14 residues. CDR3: CSVPQFGMNAEAFF. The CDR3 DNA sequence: TGCAGTGTTCCACAATTCGGGATGAATGCTGAAGCTTTCTTT.

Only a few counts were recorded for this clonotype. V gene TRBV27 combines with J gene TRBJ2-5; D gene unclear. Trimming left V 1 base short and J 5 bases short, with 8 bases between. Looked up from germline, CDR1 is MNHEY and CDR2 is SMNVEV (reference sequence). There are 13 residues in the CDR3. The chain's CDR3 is CASSLWARETQYF. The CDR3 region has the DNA TGTGCCAGCAGTTTATGGGCCCGGGAGACCCAGTACTTC.